This TCR beta chain was sequenced during a study of T cell responses to AZD1222 COVID-19 vaccine. Concerning this clone: Its antigen remains unknown.

This table comes from immunoSEQ multiplex PCR, and its TCRdb copy is limited to in-frame clones, with some not included. In the table there are around 64,000 clones, about 83% of which are singletons. Whether given at about 4 or about 12 weeks, second doses were pooled. Germline V gene sequence: CDR1 SQVTM, CDR2 ANQGSEA. The V segment lost 6 bases and the J segment 1 base; nucleotides outside the gene matches: 4. This CDR3 region has 13 residues. Study-level results: Among vaccine-associated CD4 TCRs, coverage spanned spike, with dominance at 160-218 and 743-854. Donors were largely white British and mainly female; clonal diversity was possibly underestimated. Repertoire sampling happened only post peak T cell response.

The input for sequencing was peripheral blood, taken 28 days after the second AZD1222 dose. The sequence derives from an adult who received the AZD1222 COVID-19 vaccine. This chain uses TRBV29-1 with TRBJ1-1, with 8 nucleotides matching TRBD1. CDR3: CSVDRVGNTEAFF. The CDR3 DNA follows: TGCAGCGTGGACAGGGTAGGGAACACTGAAGCTTTCTTT. Full variable domain (outside the CDR3, taken from reference TRBV29-1 and TRBJ1-1): SAVISQKPSRDICQRGTSLTIQCQVDSQVTMMFWYRQQPGQSLTLIATANQGSEATYESGFVIDKFPISRPNLTFSTLTVSNMSPEDSSIYLCSVDRVGNTEAFFGQGTRLTVV.